This TCR beta chain was recovered during a study of blood T cell repertoires in COVID-19. About the research overall: PBMCs, B-cell-depleted T cells, or T cells were the source of the cDNA or gDNA that made up the material.

The CDR3 totals 15 residues. V lost 6 bases, J lost 0 bases, and 7 bases stayed unmatched. Germline V gene lookup returns CDR1 LNHDA and CDR2 SQIVND (reference sequence). Two negative PCRs, clearance, or symptom resolution had been documented for recovered Cohort 3 donors. The data were produced by immunoSEQ multiplex PCR, yet TCRdb's version contains in-frame clones alone and is incomplete. The repertoire includes under 300,000 clones, 85% to 90% of them detected once, and roughly 16% sits in the top ten. The chain carries TRBV19 and TRBJ1-2; 7 positions agree with TRBD1. The sequencing input was PBMCs or T cells enriched from blood (not recorded which). This TCR derives from a man aged 18 to 35 who had recovered from COVID-19. The CDR3 sequence: CASSPFGTANYGYTF. The CDR3, as DNA: TGTGCCAGTAGCCCGTTCGGGACAGCTAACTATGGCTACACCTTC.